Below, 29 T cell receptor beta chains from the same sample are listed, as sequenced in a study of shared clonotypes between healthy human individuals. The assay was immunoSEQ multiplex PCR, and TCRdb's table has in-frame clones only and misses some. The sample has some 200,000 clones; approximately 61% are singletons. Sequencing was done on a sample of memory CD4+ T cells sorted from blood. Subset meaning: CD45RA-negative fraction. Receptors originate from a man younger than 40 in good health.

The chain has TRBV25-1 and TRBJ2-5; TRBD2 agrees at 8 bases. The J segment lost 6 bases and the V segment lost 3 bases, leaving 12 bases of the junction unmatched. CDR1 is MGHDK, CDR2 SYGVNS, per germline. CDR3 length equals 16 residues. The DNA for the CDR3 is TGTGCCAGCAGTGACGATCGTCGGGAGGGCAGGAAGACCCAGTACTTC. This encodes CASSDDRREGRKTQYF.

The gene calls are TRBV5-1 and TRBJ1-5; 7 bases fit TRBD1. The germline V gene encodes CDR1 SGHRS and CDR2 YFSETQ. The CDR3 is 15 residues long. Germline trimming cut 0 bases from V and 8 bases from J; bases unmatched to any gene: 8. In DNA form, the CDR3 reads TGCGCCAGCAGCTTGGGGGGGACAGATGACAAGCCCCAGCATTTT. Residues: CASSLGGTDDKPQHF.

V usage is TRBV7-2 and J usage is TRBJ2-2; 13 bases agree with TRBD2. V trimming: 11 bases; J trimming: 3 bases; junction bases outside the gene matches: 9. The CDR3 has 16 residues. Germline CDR1 and CDR2: SGHTA and FQGNSA. The CDR3 nucleotides are TGTGCCTCAGACGAGGGACTAGCGGGATACACCGGGGAGCTGTTTTTT. Protein sequence: CASDEGLAGYTGELFF.

Only a few counts were recorded for this clone. This chain connects TRBV27 to TRBJ1-1; 7 positions match TRBD1. Germline V gives CDR1 MNHEY, CDR2 SMNVEV (reference sequence). Trimming took 5 bases from V and 1 from J; bases not matched to a gene: 7. This CDR3 is built from 15 residues. CDR3 sequence reads: CASSLYGTANTEAFF. DNA for the CDR3: TGTGCCAGCAGTCTATACGGGACAGCGAACACTGAAGCTTTCTTT.

The rearrangement joins TRBV6-5 to TRBJ1-5; a possible D gene is TRBD1 (5 bases). V was shortened by 4 bases and J by 0 bases, with 10 bases between the two germline ends. This CDR3 spans 15 amino acids. In germline, CDR1 is MNHEY, CDR2 SVGAGI. This chain's CDR3 is CASSSGSGSNQPQHF. In DNA form, the CDR3 reads TGTGCCAGCAGTTCAGGGTCCGGTAGCAATCAGCCCCAGCATTTT.

J is TRBJ1-1 and V is TRBV14; perhaps TRBD1 as D (6 bases). V lost 3 bases, J lost 1 base, and 9 bases lay in between. The CDR3 sequence is 14 residues long. Per the germline V gene, CDR1 is SGHDN and CDR2 is FVKESK. The CDR3 coding sequence is TGTGCCAGCAGCCAGGTGACAGGGAACACTGAAGCTTTCTTT. As protein: CASSQVTGNTEAFF.

V and J are TRBV5-5 and TRBJ2-7, with 11 bases identical to TRBD2. The CDR3 runs to 16 residues. V gave up 0 bases and J gave up 1 base; unmatched junction bases: 3. Germline CDR1 is SGHKS and CDR2 is YYEKEE (reference sequence). CDR3 protein: CASSLVRTSGSYEQYF. The CDR3 DNA follows: TGTGCCAGCAGCTTGGTGCGGACTAGCGGGTCCTACGAGCAGTACTTC. Combining the CDR3 with reference TRBV5-5 and TRBJ2-7 gives the whole variable domain DAGVTQSPTHLIKTRGQQVTLRCSPISGHKSVSWYQQVLGQGPQFIFQYYEKEERGRGNFPDRFSARQFPNYSSELNVNALLLGDSALYLCASSLVRTSGSYEQYFGPGTRLTVT.

This clone has only a few counts. The rearrangement uses TRBV19 and TRBJ2-4; 7 bases are shared with TRBD2. The V and J ends lost 4 bases and 1 base, in that order; junction bases with no gene match: 13. This CDR3 region has 18 residues. Germline V gene sequence: CDR1 LNHDA, CDR2 SQIVND (reference sequence). The CDR3 DNA reads TGTGCCAGTAGTAAGCGAGCGGGATTAGACTTGGCCAAAAACATTCAGTACTTC. This encodes CASSKRAGLDLAKNIQYF.

The chain employs TRBV28 and TRBJ1-2; D is unresolved. Germline V gene sequence: CDR1 MDHEN, CDR2 SYDVKM. V shed 6 bases and J shed 8 bases, with 13 bases lying between them. This CDR3 contains 12 residues. The CDR3: CASSTPGRGYTF. CDR3 DNA: TGTGCCAGCAGCACGCCGGGTAGAGGCTACACCTTC.

The J gene is TRBJ2-3, the V gene TRBV29-1; D is unclear. The ends were cut back, 8 bases at V and 5 bases at J, with 11 bases in the middle. Germline assignment: CDR1 SQVTM and CDR2 ANQGSEA. The CDR3 has 11 residues. Written as DNA, the CDR3 is TGCAGCCTATGGTGGGGAGATACGCAGTATTTT. Translating it yields CSLWWGDTQYF.

In its sample, this clone was seen once. The DNA of the CDR3 is TGTGCCAGCTCACCACGGGGTCAAACGGCGGGGGTCGAGCAGTACTTC. Protein sequence: CASSPRGQTAGVEQYF. The gene calls are TRBV18 and TRBJ2-7, with 7 bases lining up with TRBD2. The length of the CDR3 is 16 residues. J gave up 6 bases and V 1 base, and 12 bases lay outside the gene matches. Germline lookup yields CDR1 KGHSH and CDR2 LQKENI.

V and J are TRBV5-4 and TRBJ2-1, with D perhaps TRBD2 (5 bases). This CDR3 is built from 16 residues. The germline V and J ends were trimmed by 0 bases and 0 bases, with 10 bases remaining between them. Germline V CDR1 and CDR2: SGHNT, YYREEE (reference sequence). CDR3 amino acids: CASSLGGRSSYNEQFF. The CDR3 region has the DNA TGTGCCAGCAGCTTGGGAGGGCGGAGCTCCTACAATGAGCAGTTCTTC. Using reference TRBV5-4 and TRBJ2-1 for the parts outside the CDR3, the full variable domain is ETGVTQSPTHLIKTRGQQVTLRCSSQSGHNTVSWYQQALGQGPQFIFQYYREEENGRGNFPPRFSGLQFPNYSSELNVNALELDDSALYLCASSLGGRSSYNEQFFGPGTRLTVL.

The CDR3 reads CASSGTPGGTQYF. The CDR3 DNA sequence: TGTGCCAGCAGCGGGACGCCCGGGGGTACGCAGTATTTT. This chain joins TRBV2 and TRBJ2-3; D perhaps matches TRBD2 (6 bases). Germline V gene lookup returns CDR1 SNHLY and CDR2 FYNNEI. Trimming took off 6 bases at V and 8 bases at J, with 15 bases between the two ends. The CDR3 sequence is 13 residues long.

In its sample, this clone was seen a few times. The J gene is TRBJ2-7, the V gene TRBV2, with 11 bases that match TRBD1. The CDR3 consists of 16 residues. J gave up 7 bases and V 6 bases, and 14 bases lay outside the gene matches. Germline V gene data show CDR1 as SNHLY and CDR2 as FYNNEI. This CDR3 is CASSETSRDRGLEQYF. CDR3 nucleotides: TGTGCCAGCAGCGAGACATCCCGGGACAGGGGGTTGGAGCAGTACTTC.

The V gene is TRBV9, the J gene TRBJ2-3; weak D call: TRBD1 (6 bases). The CDR3 runs 14 residues. V dropped 7 bases and J dropped 5 bases, with 17 bases sitting between them. Germline V gene data show CDR1 as SGDLS and CDR2 as YYNGEE. CDR3 sequence: CASDEGGVRDTQYF. In DNA, the CDR3 is TGTGCCAGCGACGAAGGGGGAGTGAGAGATACGCAGTATTTT.

The chain links TRBV2 to TRBJ2-5; 8 nucleotides agree with TRBD2. Germline loops: CDR1 SNHLY, CDR2 FYNNEI. CDR3 size: 16 residues. J was trimmed by 2 bases and V by 0 bases; bases with no gene match: 5. The CDR3 is CASSEALLAGQETQYF. DNA for the CDR3: TGTGCCAGCAGTGAAGCGCTTCTAGCGGGTCAAGAGACCCAGTACTTC. Together with reference TRBV2 and TRBJ2-5, the CDR3 gives the full variable domain: EPEVTQTPSHQVTQMGQEVILRCVPISNHLYFYWYRQILGQKVEFLVSFYNNEISEKSEIFDDQFSVERPDGSNFTLKIRSTKLEDSAMYFCASSEALLAGQETQYFGPGTRLLVL.

This chain links TRBV28 with TRBJ2-7; 8 bases line up with TRBD1. Unmatched junction bases numbered 6, after V lost 6 bases and J lost 2 bases. Germline lookup yields CDR1 MDHEN and CDR2 SYDVKM. The CDR3 sequence is 14 residues long. CDR3 sequence (DNA): TGTGCCAGCAGGTCCCAGGGGGCTACCTACGAGCAGTACTTC. Protein: CASRSQGATYEQYF.

The chain carries TRBV7-8 and TRBJ1-2, with D perhaps matching TRBD1 (5 bases). The germline V gene has CDR1 SGHVS and CDR2 FQNEAQ. This CDR3 comprises 15 residues. V was trimmed by 5 bases and J by 0 bases, leaving 13 bases between them. The CDR3 DNA is TGTGCCAGCAGCCAAGGGGTTGGACCTAACTATGGCTACACCTTC. This codes for CASSQGVGPNYGYTF.

The rearrangement joins TRBV18 to TRBJ1-1; 7 bases map to TRBD1. Germline V gene data show CDR1 as KGHSH and CDR2 as LQKENI. CDR3 length equals 16 residues. V shed 0 bases, J shed 5 bases, and the junction held 9 bases outside the gene matches. CDR3 DNA sequence: TGTGCCAGCTCACCACCCACAGGGGCCTCGTGGACTGAAGCTTTCTTT. It translates to CASSPPTGASWTEAFF.

The sample holds many counts of this clone. The chain has TRBV2 and TRBJ1-5, with a weak D call TRBD1 (5 bases). Deletions cut 4 bases from V and 5 bases from J, with 15 bases between. Per the germline V gene, CDR1 is SNHLY and CDR2 is FYNNEI. The CDR3 has 15 amino acids. The CDR3 nucleotides read TGTGCCAGCAGTGCATCGGGGGGAGGGTATCAGCCCCAGCATTTT. Its protein is CASSASGGGYQPQHF.

The chain joins TRBV7-9 to TRBJ1-3; the match to TRBD1 covers 7 bases. The CDR3 loop spans 15 amino acids. The V segment lost 1 base and the J segment 4 bases; nucleotides outside the gene matches: 4. Germline CDR1 and CDR2: SEHNR and FQNEAQ (reference sequence). The CDR3 loop reads CASSLVTGYGNTIYF. The CDR3 coding sequence is TGTGCCAGCAGCTTAGTGACAGGGTACGGAAACACCATATATTTT.

This clone was counted only a few times. The chain carries TRBV5-6 and TRBJ1-1, with D hard to call. The germline V and J ends were trimmed by 5 bases and 4 bases, with 9 bases remaining between them. Germline V lookup: CDR1 SGHDT, CDR2 YYEEEE. The CDR3 contains 12 residues. Here the CDR3 reads CASSSSPTEAFF. CDR3 in DNA: TGTGCCAGCAGTTCCTCCCCCACTGAAGCTTTCTTT.

The chain employs TRBV6-1 and TRBJ2-3, with a possible D match to TRBD1 (5 bases). V lost 8 bases and J 6 bases, leaving 9 bases between the germline ends. Germline CDR1 is MNHNS and CDR2 is SASEGT. CDR3 length equals 11 residues. CDR3 region: CASSPGDTQYF. As DNA, the CDR3 is TGTGCCAGCTCACCAGGGGATACGCAGTATTTT.

V usage is TRBV20-1 and J usage is TRBJ2-7, with D perhaps TRBD1 (5 bases). Germline CDR1 and CDR2: DFQATT and SNEGSKA (reference sequence). The germline V and J ends were trimmed by 5 bases and 3 bases, with 8 bases remaining between them. The CDR3 consists of 11 residues. The CDR3 DNA reads TGCAGTGCTCAGACAGACTACGAGCAGTACTTC. Amino acids: CSAQTDYEQYF.

This chain links TRBV21-1 with TRBJ2-3; TRBD1 is the table's D call, not checked against the DNA. TRBV21-1 is designated a pseudogene. The CDR3 loop spans 18 amino acids. The CDR3 here is CASSCSQTGTGERDTQYF. The DNA for the CDR3 is TGTGCCAGCAGCTGCTCCCAGACCGGGACAGGGGAGAGAGATACGCAGTATTTT.

The CDR3 region is CASSSAPGLAQETQYF. The CDR3 DNA reads TGTGCCAGCTCCTCCGCCCCGGGACTAGCGCAAGAGACCCAGTACTTC. This chain uses TRBV19 with TRBJ2-5; 10 bases agree with TRBD2. Germline values: CDR1 LNHDA, CDR2 SQIVND (reference sequence). This CDR3 comprises 16 residues. V gave up 9 bases and J gave up 2 bases; unmatched junction bases: 12.

The chain joins TRBV15 to TRBJ1-1, with TRBD1 identical over 10 bases. J gave up 4 bases and V 5 bases, and 1 base lay outside the gene matches. CDR1 and CDR2 (germline): LNHNV, YYDKDF (reference sequence). The CDR3 extends over 13 amino acids. CDR3 in amino acids: CATSGQGGTEAFF. The CDR3 coding sequence is TGTGCCACCAGCGGACAGGGGGGCACTGAAGCTTTCTTT.

J is TRBJ2-3 and V is TRBV14; the D gene could be TRBD1 or TRBD2 (7 bases each). The CDR3 loop spans 16 amino acids. Germline loops: CDR1 SGHDN, CDR2 FVKESK. V was pared by 2 bases and J by 3 bases, with 15 bases between. The CDR3 region has the DNA TGTGCCAGCAGCCAAAGACAGGGAGGGAGGACAGATACGCAGTATTTT. It encodes CASSQRQGGRTDTQYF. Using reference TRBV14 and TRBJ2-3 for the parts outside the CDR3, the full variable domain is EAGVTQFPSHSVIEKGQTVTLRCDPISGHDNLYWYRRVMGKEIKFLLHFVKESKQDESGMPNNRFLAERTGGTYSTLKVQPAELEDSGVYFCASSQRQGGRTDTQYFGPGTRLTVL.

The CDR3 DNA sequence: TGTGCCAGCAGGGGTGGACAGGCTGGTGAAAAACTGTTTTTT. Protein product: CASRGGQAGEKLFF. The chain is built from TRBV6-5 and TRBJ1-4, with 7 bases matching TRBD1. The CDR3 is 14 residues long. Germline assignment: CDR1 MNHEY and CDR2 SVGAGI. The J segment lost 7 bases and the V segment lost 6 bases, leaving 8 bases of the junction unmatched.